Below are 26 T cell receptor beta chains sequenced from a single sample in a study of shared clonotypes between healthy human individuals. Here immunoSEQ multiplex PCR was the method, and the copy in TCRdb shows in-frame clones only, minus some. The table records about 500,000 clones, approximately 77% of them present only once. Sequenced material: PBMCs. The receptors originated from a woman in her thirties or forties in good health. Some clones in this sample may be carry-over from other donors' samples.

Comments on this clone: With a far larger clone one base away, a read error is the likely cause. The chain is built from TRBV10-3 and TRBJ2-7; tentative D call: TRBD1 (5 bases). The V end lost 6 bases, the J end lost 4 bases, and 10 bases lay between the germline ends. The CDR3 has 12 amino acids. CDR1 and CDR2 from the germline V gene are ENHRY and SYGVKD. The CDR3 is CAISREDYEQYF. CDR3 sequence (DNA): TGTGCCATCAGCAGGGAAGATTACGAGCAGTACTTC.

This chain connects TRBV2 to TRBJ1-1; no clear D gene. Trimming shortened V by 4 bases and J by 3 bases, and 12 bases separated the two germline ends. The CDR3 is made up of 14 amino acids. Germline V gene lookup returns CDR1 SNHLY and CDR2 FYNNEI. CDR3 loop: CASSVLPADTEAFF. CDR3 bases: TGTGCCAGCAGTGTTCTACCGGCGGACACTGAAGCTTTCTTT. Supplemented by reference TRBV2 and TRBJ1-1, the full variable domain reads EPEVTQTPSHQVTQMGQEVILRCVPISNHLYFYWYRQILGQKVEFLVSFYNNEISEKSEIFDDQFSVERPDGSNFTLKIRSTKLEDSAMYFCASSVLPADTEAFFGQGTRLTVV.

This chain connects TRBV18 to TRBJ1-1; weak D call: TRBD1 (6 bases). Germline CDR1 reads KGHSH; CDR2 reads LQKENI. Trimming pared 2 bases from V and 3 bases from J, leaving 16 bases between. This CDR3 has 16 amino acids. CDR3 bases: TGTGCCAGCTCACCAAGGGGGGGCGGTGGGTACACTGAAGCTTTCTTT. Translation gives CASSPRGGGGYTEAFF.

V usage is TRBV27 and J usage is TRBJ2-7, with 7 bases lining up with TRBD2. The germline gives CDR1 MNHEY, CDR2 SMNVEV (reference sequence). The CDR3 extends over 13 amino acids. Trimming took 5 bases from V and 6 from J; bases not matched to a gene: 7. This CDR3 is CASSPSWEGEQYF. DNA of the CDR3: TGTGCCAGCAGTCCCTCCTGGGAGGGCGAGCAGTACTTC.

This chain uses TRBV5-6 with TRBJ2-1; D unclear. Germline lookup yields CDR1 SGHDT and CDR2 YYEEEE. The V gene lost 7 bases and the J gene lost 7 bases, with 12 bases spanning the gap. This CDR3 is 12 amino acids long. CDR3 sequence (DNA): TGTGCCAGCGGCTATCCGAAGAATGAGCAGTTCTTC. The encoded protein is CASGYPKNEQFF. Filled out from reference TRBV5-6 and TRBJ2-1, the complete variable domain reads DAGVTQSPTHLIKTRGQQVTLRCSPKSGHDTVSWYQQALGQGPQFIFQYYEEEERQRGNFPDRFSGHQFPNYSSELNVNALLLGDSALYLCASGYPKNEQFFGPGTRLTVL.

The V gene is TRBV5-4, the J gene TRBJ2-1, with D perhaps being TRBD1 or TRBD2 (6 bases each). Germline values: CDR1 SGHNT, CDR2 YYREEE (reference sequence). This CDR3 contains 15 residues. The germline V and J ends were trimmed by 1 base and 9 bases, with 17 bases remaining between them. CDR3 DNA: TGTGCCAGCAGCTTGAAGGAAGCGGAGGGGGGTGAGCAGTTCTTC. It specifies CASSLKEAEGGEQFF.

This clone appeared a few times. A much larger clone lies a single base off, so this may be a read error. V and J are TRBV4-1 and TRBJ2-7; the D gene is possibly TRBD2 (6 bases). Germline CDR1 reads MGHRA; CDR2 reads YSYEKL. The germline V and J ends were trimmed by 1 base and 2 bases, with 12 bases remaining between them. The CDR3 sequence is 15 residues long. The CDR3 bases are TGCGCCAGCAGCCAAGGTCACGGGAGCCCCTACGAGCAGTACTTC. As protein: CASSQGHGSPYEQYF.

The DNA of the CDR3 is TGTGCCTGGAGTGTGGGGGCTGGTGAAAAACTGTTTTTT. Its translation: CAWSVGAGEKLFF. The chain recombines TRBV30 with TRBJ1-4, with a weak D call TRBD1 (6 bases). Looked up from germline, CDR1 is GTSNPN and CDR2 is SVGIG (reference sequence). Trimming left V 0 bases short and J 7 bases short, with 9 bases between. This CDR3 has 13 amino acids.

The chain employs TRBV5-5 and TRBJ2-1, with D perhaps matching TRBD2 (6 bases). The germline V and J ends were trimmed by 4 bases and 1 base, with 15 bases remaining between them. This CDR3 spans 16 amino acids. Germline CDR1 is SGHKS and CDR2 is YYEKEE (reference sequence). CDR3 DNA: TGTGCCAGCAGCCCCTTCGGGGGAGGATCCTACAATGAGCAGTTCTTC. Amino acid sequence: CASSPFGGGSYNEQFF. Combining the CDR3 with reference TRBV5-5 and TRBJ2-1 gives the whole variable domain DAGVTQSPTHLIKTRGQQVTLRCSPISGHKSVSWYQQVLGQGPQFIFQYYEKEERGRGNFPDRFSARQFPNYSSELNVNALLLGDSALYLCASSPFGGGSYNEQFFGPGTRLTVL.

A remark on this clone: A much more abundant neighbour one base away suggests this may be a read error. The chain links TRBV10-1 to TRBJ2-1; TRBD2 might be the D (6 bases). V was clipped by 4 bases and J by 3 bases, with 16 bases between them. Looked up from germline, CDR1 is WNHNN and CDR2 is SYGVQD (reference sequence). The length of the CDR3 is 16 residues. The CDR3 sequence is CASSGSGELDYNEQFF. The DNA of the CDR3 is TGCGCCAGCAGTGGGTCGGGGGAGTTGGACTACAATGAGCAGTTCTTC.

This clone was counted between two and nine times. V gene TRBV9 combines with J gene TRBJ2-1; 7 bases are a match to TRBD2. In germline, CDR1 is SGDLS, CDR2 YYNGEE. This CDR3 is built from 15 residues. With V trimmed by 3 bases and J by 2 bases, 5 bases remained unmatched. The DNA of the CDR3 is TGTGCCAGCAGCGAGACTAGCAACACCTACAATGAGCAGTTCTTC. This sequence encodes CASSETSNTYNEQFF.

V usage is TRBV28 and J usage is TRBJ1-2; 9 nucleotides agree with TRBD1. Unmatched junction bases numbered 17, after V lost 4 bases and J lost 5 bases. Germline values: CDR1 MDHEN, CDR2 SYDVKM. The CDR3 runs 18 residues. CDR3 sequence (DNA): TGTGCCAGCAGTTCGCCCCCGGGACAGGGAACGGGAAAGTATGGCTACACCTTC. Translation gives CASSSPPGQGTGKYGYTF.

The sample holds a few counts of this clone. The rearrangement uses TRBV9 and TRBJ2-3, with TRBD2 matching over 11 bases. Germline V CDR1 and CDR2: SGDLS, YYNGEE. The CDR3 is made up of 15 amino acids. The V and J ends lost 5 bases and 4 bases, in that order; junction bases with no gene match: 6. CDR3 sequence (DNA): TGTGCCAGCAGTGGGATAGCGGGAGGGGCAGATACGCAGTATTTT. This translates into CASSGIAGGADTQYF. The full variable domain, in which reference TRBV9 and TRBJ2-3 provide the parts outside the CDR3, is DSGVTQTPKHLITATGQRVTLRCSPRSGDLSVYWYQQSLDQGLQFLIQYYNGEERAKGNILERFSAQQFPDLHSELNLSSLELGDSALYFCASSGIAGGADTQYFGPGTRLTVL.

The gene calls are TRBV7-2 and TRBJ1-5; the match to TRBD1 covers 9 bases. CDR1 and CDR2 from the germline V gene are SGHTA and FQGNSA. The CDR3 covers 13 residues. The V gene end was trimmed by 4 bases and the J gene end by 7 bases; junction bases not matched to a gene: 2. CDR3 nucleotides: TGTGCCAGCAGCTACAGGGGGCAACAGCCCCAGCATTTT. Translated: CASSYRGQQPQHF.

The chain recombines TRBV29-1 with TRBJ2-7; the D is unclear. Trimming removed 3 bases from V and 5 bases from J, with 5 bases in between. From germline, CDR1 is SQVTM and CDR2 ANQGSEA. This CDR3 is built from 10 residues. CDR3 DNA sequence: TGCAGCGTTGAGGGCGACGAGCAGTACTTC. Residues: CSVEGDEQYF.

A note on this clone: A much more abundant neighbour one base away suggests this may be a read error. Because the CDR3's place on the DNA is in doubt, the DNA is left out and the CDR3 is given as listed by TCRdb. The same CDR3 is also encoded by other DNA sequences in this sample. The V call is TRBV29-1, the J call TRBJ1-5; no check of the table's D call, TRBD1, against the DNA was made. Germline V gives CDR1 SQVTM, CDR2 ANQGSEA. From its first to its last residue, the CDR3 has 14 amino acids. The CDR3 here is CSVAFGQGNQPQHF.

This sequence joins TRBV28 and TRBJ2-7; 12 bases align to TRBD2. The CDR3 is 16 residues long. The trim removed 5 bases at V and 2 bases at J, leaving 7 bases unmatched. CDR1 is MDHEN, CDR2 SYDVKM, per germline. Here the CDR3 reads CASSVSLAGGAYEQYF. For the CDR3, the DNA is TGTGCCAGCAGTGTCTCTCTAGCGGGGGGGGCCTACGAGCAGTACTTC.

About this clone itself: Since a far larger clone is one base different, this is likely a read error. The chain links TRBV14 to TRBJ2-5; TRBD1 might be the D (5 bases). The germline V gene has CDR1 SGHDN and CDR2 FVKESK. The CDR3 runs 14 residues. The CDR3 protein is CASSQGARGEAQHF. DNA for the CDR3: TGTGCCAGCAGCCAAGGAGCAAGGGGTGAGGCCCAGCACTTC.

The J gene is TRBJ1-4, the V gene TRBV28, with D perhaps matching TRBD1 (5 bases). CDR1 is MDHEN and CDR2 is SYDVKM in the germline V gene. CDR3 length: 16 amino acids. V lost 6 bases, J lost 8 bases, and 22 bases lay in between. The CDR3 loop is CASSSPRGVVREKLFF. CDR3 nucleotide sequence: TGTGCCAGCAGCTCCCCTCGGGGGGTAGTCCGCGAAAAACTGTTTTTT. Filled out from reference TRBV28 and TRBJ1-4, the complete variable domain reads DVKVTQSSRYLVKRTGEKVFLECVQDMDHENMFWYRQDPGLGLRLIYFSYDVKMKEKGDIPEGYSVSREKKERFSLILESASTNQTSMYLCASSSPRGVVREKLFFGSGTQLSVL.

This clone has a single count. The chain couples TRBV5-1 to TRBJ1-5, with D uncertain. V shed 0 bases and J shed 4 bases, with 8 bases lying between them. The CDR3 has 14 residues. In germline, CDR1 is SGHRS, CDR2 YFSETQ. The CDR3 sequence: CASSLGGYNQPQHF. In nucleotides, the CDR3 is TGCGCCAGCAGCTTGGGTGGCTATAATCAGCCCCAGCATTTT.

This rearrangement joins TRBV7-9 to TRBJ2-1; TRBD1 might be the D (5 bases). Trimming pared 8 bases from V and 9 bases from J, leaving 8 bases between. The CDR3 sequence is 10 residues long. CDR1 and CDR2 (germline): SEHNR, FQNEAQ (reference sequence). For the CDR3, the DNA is TGTGCCAGCTCAAGGGGTGAGCAGTTCTTC. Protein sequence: CASSRGEQFF.

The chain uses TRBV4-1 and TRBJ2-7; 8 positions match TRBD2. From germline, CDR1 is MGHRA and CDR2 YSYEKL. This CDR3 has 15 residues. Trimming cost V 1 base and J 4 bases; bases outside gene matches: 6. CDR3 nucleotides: TGCGCCAGCAGCCAAGGAGTAGCGGGAACATACGAGCAGTACTTC. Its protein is CASSQGVAGTYEQYF.

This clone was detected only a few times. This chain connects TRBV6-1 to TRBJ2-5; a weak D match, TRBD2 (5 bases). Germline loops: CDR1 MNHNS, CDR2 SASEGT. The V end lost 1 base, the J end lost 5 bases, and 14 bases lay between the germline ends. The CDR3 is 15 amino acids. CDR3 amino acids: CASSEVSGSGETQYF. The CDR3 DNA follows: TGTGCCAGCAGTGAAGTGAGCGGAAGTGGGGAGACCCAGTACTTC.

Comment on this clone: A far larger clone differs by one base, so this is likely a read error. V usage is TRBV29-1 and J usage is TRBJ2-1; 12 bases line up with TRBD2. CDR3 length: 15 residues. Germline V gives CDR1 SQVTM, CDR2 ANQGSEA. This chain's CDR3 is CGVGDPSTSGSEQFF. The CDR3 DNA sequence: TGCGGCGTTGGGGATCCTTCGACTAGCGGGAGTGAGCAGTTCTTC.

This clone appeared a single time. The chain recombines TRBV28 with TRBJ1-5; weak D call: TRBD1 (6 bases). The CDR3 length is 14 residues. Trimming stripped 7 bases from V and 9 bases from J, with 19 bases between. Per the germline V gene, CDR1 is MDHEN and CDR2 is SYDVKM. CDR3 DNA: TGTGCCAGCACCCGGCGGGGGGCGCATCCGCCCCAGCATTTT. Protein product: CASTRRGAHPPQHF.

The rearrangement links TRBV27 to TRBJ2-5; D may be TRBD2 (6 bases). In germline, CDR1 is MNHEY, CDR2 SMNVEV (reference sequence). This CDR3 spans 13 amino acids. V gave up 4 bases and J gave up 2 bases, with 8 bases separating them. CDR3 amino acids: CASSWAGQETQYF. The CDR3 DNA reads TGTGCCAGCAGTTGGGCGGGGCAAGAGACCCAGTACTTC.